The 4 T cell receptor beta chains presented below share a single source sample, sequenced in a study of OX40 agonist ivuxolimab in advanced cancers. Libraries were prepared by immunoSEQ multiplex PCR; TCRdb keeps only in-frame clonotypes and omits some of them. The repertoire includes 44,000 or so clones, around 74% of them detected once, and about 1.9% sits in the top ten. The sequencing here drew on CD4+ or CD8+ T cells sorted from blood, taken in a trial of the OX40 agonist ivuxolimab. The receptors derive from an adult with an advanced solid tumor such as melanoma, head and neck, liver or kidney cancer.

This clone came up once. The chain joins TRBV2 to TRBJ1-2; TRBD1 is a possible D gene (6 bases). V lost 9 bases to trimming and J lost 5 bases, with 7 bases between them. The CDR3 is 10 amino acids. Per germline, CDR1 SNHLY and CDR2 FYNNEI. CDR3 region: CASGQYGYTF. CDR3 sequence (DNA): TGTGCCAGTGGACAGTATGGCTACACCTTC.

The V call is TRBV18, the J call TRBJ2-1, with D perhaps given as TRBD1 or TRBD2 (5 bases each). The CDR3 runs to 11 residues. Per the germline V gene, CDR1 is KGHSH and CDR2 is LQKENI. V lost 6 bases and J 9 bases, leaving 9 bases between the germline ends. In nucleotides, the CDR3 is TGTGCCAGCTCGCCCGGGGCTGAGCAGTTCTTC. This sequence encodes CASSPGAEQFF.

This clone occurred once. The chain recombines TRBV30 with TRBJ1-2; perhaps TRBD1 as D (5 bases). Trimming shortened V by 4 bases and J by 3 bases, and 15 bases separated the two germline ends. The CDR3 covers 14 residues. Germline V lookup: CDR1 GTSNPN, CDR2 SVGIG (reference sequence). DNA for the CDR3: TGTGCCTGGACTGGGACTCTGGCGGACTATGGCTACACCTTC. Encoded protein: CAWTGTLADYGYTF. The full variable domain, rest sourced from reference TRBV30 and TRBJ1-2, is SQTIHQWPATLVQPVGSPLSLECTVEGTSNPNLYWYRQAAGRGLQLLFYSVGIGQISSEVPQNLSASRPQDRQFILSSKKLLLSDSGFYLCAWTGTLADYGYTFGSGTRLTVV.

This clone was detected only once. Here the CDR3 reads CASSLRTGNTGELFF. The CDR3 nucleotides are TGCGCCAGCAGCCTCAGGACAGGGAACACCGGGGAGCTGTTTTTT. The gene calls are TRBV5-1 and TRBJ2-2, with 7 bases that match TRBD1. The J segment lost 1 base and the V segment lost 4 bases, leaving 4 bases of the junction unmatched. CDR1 is SGHRS and CDR2 is YFSETQ in the germline V gene. The CDR3 extends over 15 amino acids.